This TCR beta chain was observed in a study of T cell responses to AZD1222 COVID-19 vaccine. Only in-frame clones appear in the TCRdb table, and some are missing; sequencing was by immunoSEQ multiplex PCR. Among fewer than 150,000 clones, about 93% were seen once, and the ten largest hold 5%. CDR1 SEHNR and CDR2 FQNEAQ come from the germline V gene (reference sequence). V gave up 6 bases and J gave up 2 bases, with 8 bases separating them. The CDR3 consists of 13 residues. This clone was seen only a few times. The rearrangement joins TRBV7-9 to TRBJ2-1, with D possibly matching TRBD2 (6 bases). This clonotype originated in an adult who received the AZD1222 COVID-19 vaccine. The sequenced sample was peripheral blood, obtained 28 days after the second AZD1222 dose. The CDR3 bases are TGTGCCAGCAGGAGGGAGGCCTACAATGAGCAGTTCTTC. Translation gives CASRREAYNEQFF.